Here is one T cell receptor beta chain with its context. The data were taken from a study of blood T cell repertoires in COVID-19. Study-level information: There were acute and convalescent COVID-19 samples, and they came from the United States, Italy and Spain. PBMCs, B-cell-depleted T cells, or T cells provided the cDNA or gDNA that made up the material.

Source study methods: Estimation of nucleated cell counts was performed using reference gene primer amplification. TCRdb's table, derived via immunoSEQ multiplex PCR, lists solely in-frame clones and lacks some. D and trimming were read from the DNA, whereas the V and J calls and clone size are those reported in that table. The sample records 150,000 to 200,000 clones, approximately 85% being singletons. The CDR3 covers 19 residues. Trimming at V came to 3 bases and at J to 8 bases, leaving 23 bases not matched to a gene. Germline V gene sequence: CDR1 KGHSH, CDR2 LQKENI. This sequence originates from a woman aged 55-69 years with acute or convalescent COVID-19. The V and J genes are TRBV18 and TRBJ1-2; 8 bases align to TRBD1. Sequencing was performed on peripheral blood. CDR3 in amino acids: CASSPPGGQGLRRVGGYTF. The CDR3 DNA reads TGTGCCAGCTCACCCCCGGGAGGACAGGGATTAAGACGCGTTGGGGGCTACACCTTC.